Here is one T cell receptor (beta chain) with its context. This CDR3 has 14 residues. CDR1 LNHDA and CDR2 SQIVND come from the germline V gene (reference sequence). The ends were cut back, 1 base at V and 1 base at J, with 7 bases in the middle. This sample stems from a study of blood T cell repertoires in COVID-19. As for the study in general: Some COVID-19 samples were acute and others convalescent; all came from the United States, Italy and Spain. Nucleic acid was either cDNA or gDNA, and it came from T cells, B-cell-depleted T cells, or PBMCs.

Study processing details: Amplification from reference gene primers served as the basis for estimated nucleated cell counts. The table came from immunoSEQ multiplex PCR; TCRdb's copy has only in-frame clones and leaves some out. Clone size and the V and J calls come from that table; the DNA yielded D and trimming. The sample includes some 98,000 clones, 70% to 85% of them seen just once. V gene TRBV19 combines with J gene TRBJ1-1; D call uncertain. The origin of this receptor is a man aged 55 to 70 with acute or convalescent COVID-19. Sequencing was performed on peripheral blood. In DNA, the CDR3 is TGTGCCAGTAGTATAGTAAACTGGAACACTGAAGCTTTCTTT. It translates to CASSIVNWNTEAFF.